This T cell receptor (beta chain) was profiled in a study of T cell responses to AZD1222 COVID-19 vaccine. Produced via immunoSEQ multiplex PCR; TCRdb's table is partial and in-frame only. The sample includes over 150,000 clones, more than 90% of them seen just once. Trimming cost V 0 bases and J 0 bases, with 10 bases left between them. Germline lookup yields CDR1 MNHEY and CDR2 SVGAGI. The CDR3 covers 16 residues. The source of this sequence is an adult in good health. The rearrangement links TRBV6-5 to TRBJ2-3; D is unclear. This sample comprised peripheral blood, obtained on day 0 of AZD1222 vaccination. In DNA, the CDR3 is TGTGCCAGCAGTTACTCGAAGCAGGTTAGCACAGATACGCAGTATTTT. It is translated as CASSYSKQVSTDTQYF.